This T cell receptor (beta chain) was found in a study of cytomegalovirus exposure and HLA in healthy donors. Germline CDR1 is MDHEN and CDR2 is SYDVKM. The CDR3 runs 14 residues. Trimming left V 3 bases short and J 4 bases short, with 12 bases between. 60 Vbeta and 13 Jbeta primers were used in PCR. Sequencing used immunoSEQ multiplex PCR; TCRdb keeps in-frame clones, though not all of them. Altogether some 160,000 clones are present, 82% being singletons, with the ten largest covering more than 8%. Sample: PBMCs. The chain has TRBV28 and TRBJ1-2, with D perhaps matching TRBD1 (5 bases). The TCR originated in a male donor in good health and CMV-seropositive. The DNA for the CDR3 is TGTGCCAGCAGTTTGGGGCAGTGGGGCTATGGCTACACCTTC. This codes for CASSLGQWGYGYTF.